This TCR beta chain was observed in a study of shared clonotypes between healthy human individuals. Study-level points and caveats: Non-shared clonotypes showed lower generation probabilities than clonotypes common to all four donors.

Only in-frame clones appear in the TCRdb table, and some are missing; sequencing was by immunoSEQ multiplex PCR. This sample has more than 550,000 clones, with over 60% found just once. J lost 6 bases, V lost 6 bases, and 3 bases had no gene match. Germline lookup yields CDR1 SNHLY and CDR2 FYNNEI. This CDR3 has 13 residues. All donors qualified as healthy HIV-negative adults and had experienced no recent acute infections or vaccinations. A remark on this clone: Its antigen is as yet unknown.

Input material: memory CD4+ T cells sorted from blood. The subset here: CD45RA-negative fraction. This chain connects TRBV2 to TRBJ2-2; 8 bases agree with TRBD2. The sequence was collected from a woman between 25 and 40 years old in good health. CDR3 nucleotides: TGTGCCAGCAGCGTCGGGGGGGCCGGGGAGCTGTTTTTT. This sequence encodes CASSVGGAGELFF.